A selection of T cell receptor beta chains follows, all from one sample in a study of PD-1 blockade in classical Hodgkin lymphoma. Method: immunoSEQ multiplex PCR; TCRdb's copy keeps in-frame clones and lacks some. The sample gives fewer than 50,000 clones, around 80% of which show up once; more than 35% is in the top ten. The material sequenced was peripheral blood mononuclear cells (PBMCs), taken before the fourth cycle of nivolumab. These receptors came from a human donor with classical Hodgkin lymphoma. Both conserved end residues are part of each CDR3. A D gene is named only where the DNA matches it firmly. Clone sizes are given selectively: once, few, many, or a class where the clone is expanded.

CDR3 length | J gene | V gene | D gene | clone size | CDR3 protein | CDR3 DNA
14 | TRBJ1-5 | TRBV7-2 | . | . | CASSLIADGQPQHF | TGTGCCAGCAGCTTAATAGCGGACGGTCAGCCCCAGCATTTT
15 | TRBJ1-5 | TRBV5-1 | TRBD1 | few | CASSPEGQYNQPQHF | TGCGCCAGCAGCCCGGAGGGACAGTACAATCAGCCCCAGCATTTT
13 | TRBJ1-3 | TRBV11-3 | . | . | CASSLDPGNTIYF | TGTGCCAGCAGCTTAGATCCGGGAAACACCATATATTTT
14 | TRBJ2-7 | TRBV30 | . | . | CAWSVGSGVYEQYF | TGTGCCTGGAGTGTAGGTTCAGGGGTCTACGAGCAGTACTTC
14 | TRBJ1-2 | TRBV27 | . | . | CASSLTGFGYGYTF | TGTGCCAGCAGTTTAACGGGATTCGGCTATGGCTACACCTTC
15 | TRBJ2-3 | TRBV29-1 | . | . | CSVEYLGQSTDTQYF | TGCAGCGTTGAATATCTAGGACAGAGCACAGATACGCAGTATTTT
14 | TRBJ2-6 | TRBV29-1 | . | . | CSVDSGAGANVLTF | TGCAGCGTTGATTCCGGGGCTGGGGCCAACGTCCTGACTTTC
15 | TRBJ1-2 | TRBV18 | TRBD1 | . | CASSLDSGQGNGYTF | TGTGCCAGCTCACTAGACTCGGGACAGGGGAATGGCTACACCTTC
12 | TRBJ1-5 | TRBV7-3 | . | few | CASSSPGEPLHF | TGTGCCAGCAGCTCCCCGGGGGAACCATTGCATTTT
13 | TRBJ1-2 | TRBV5-1 | . | few | CASSPLQEEGYTF | TGCGCCAGCAGCCCACTACAGGAGGAGGGCTACACCTTC
15 | TRBJ1-2 | TRBV6-5 | . | . | CASSYGGQSFYGYTF | TGTGCCAGCAGTTATGGGGGGCAGTCCTTCTATGGCTACACCTTC
16 | TRBJ2-6 | TRBV7-9 | . | . | CASSLSVGSGANVLTF | TGTGCCAGCAGCCTATCAGTTGGGTCCGGGGCCAACGTCCTGACTTTC
16 | TRBJ1-4 | TRBV15 | . | . | CATSREPGRRAEKLFF | TGTGCCACCAGCAGAGAGCCTGGGAGAAGGGCCGAAAAACTGTTTTTT
15 | TRBJ1-4 | TRBV4-2 | . | few | CASSQEYRVGEKLFF | TGTGCCAGCAGCCAAGAATACCGGGTGGGTGAAAAACTGTTTTTT
16 | TRBJ1-1 | TRBV6-6 | TRBD1 | . | CASSHGQGAWNTEAFF | TGTGCCAGCAGTCACGGACAGGGGGCCTGGAACACTGAAGCTTTCTTT
12 | TRBJ2-5 | TRBV6-5 | . | . | CASSSRTGTQYF | TGTGCCAGCAGTTCACGGACCGGGACCCAGTACTTC
14 | TRBJ1-1 | TRBV5-1 | . | . | CASSGTLGGTEAFF | TGCGCCAGCAGCGGGACTCTGGGTGGCACTGAAGCTTTCTTT
15 | TRBJ2-3 | TRBV7-8 | . | . | CASRLLASGGDTQYF | TGTGCCAGCAGACTACTAGCCTCCGGCGGGGATACGCAGTATTTT
11 | TRBJ1-1 | TRBV29-1 | . | few | CSVVRGTEAFF | TGCAGCGTTGTCCGGGGCACTGAAGCTTTCTTT
15 | TRBJ2-2 | TRBV27 | TRBD1 | . | CASSWGTANTGELFF | TGTGCCAGCAGTTGGGGGACAGCGAACACCGGGGAGCTGTTTTTT
14 | TRBJ2-7 | TRBV7-3 | . | once | CASSLWGGADEQYF | TGTGCCAGCAGCTTATGGGGTGGAGCCGACGAGCAGTACTTC
13 | TRBJ1-5 | TRBV4-3 | . | . | CASSQDGNQPQHF | TGCGCCAGCAGCCAAGACGGGAATCAGCCCCAGCATTTT
13 | TRBJ2-7 | TRBV19 | TRBD2 | . | CATGRGAYYEQYF | TGTGCCACCGGGCGGGGGGCCTACTACGAGCAGTACTTC
16 | TRBJ1-1 | TRBV6-5 | . | . | CASSYETYRMNTEAFF | TGTGCCAGCAGTTACGAGACGTATAGGATGAACACTGAAGCTTTCTTT
15 | TRBJ2-7 | TRBV5-1 | . | . | CASSSERGPPSEQYF | TGCGCCAGCAGCTCGGAAAGGGGTCCCCCCAGCGAGCAGTACTTC
16 | TRBJ1-2 | TRBV4-3 | TRBD1 | . | CASSLVPGTALYGYTF | TGCGCCAGCAGCCTCGTACCCGGGACAGCTCTCTATGGCTACACCTTC
14 | TRBJ2-2 | TRBV27 | TRBD1 | . | CASRRQGNTGELFF | TGTGCCAGCAGGAGACAGGGGAACACCGGGGAGCTGTTTTTT
11 | TRBJ2-7 | TRBV7-2 | . | . | CASSRGYEQYF | TGTGCCAGCAGCCGTGGGTACGAGCAGTACTTC
15 | TRBJ1-2 | TRBV5-4 | TRBD1 | . | CASSGGGTAVYGYTF | TGTGCCAGCAGCGGGGGCGGGACAGCCGTTTATGGCTACACCTTC
11 | TRBJ2-7 | TRBV5-1 | . | few | CASRGGYEQYF | TGCGCCAGCAGGGGGGGCTACGAGCAGTACTTC
14 | TRBJ2-7 | TRBV27 | TRBD1 | . | CASNSGTGSYEQYF | TGTGCCAGCAATTCCGGGACAGGGTCCTACGAGCAGTACTTC
15 | TRBJ2-7 | TRBV6-6 | TRBD2 | . | CASSYSGGGSYEQYF | TGTGCCAGCAGTTACTCTGGCGGGGGATCCTACGAGCAGTACTTC
14 | TRBJ1-5 | TRBV2 | . | . | CASSPRGTYQPQHF | TGTGCCAGCAGTCCGAGGGGGACGTATCAGCCCCAGCATTTT
13 | TRBJ2-1 | TRBV2 | . | . | CASLTGSYNEQFF | TGTGCCAGCCTCACCGGCTCCTACAATGAGCAGTTCTTC
16 | TRBJ2-5 | TRBV7-2 | TRBD2 | . | CASSLILGGLEETQYF | TGTGCCAGCAGCTTAATCCTGGGGGGGTTGGAGGAGACCCAGTACTTC
15 | TRBJ1-2 | TRBV9 | . | . | CASSVAGIGGRGYTF | TGTGCCAGCAGCGTAGCAGGCATAGGGGGGAGAGGCTACACCTTC
11 | TRBJ2-7 | TRBV25-1 | . | . | CASTLNYEQYF | TGTGCCAGCACCCTGAACTACGAGCAGTACTTC
15 | TRBJ2-5 | TRBV7-7 | TRBD1 | . | CASSLGGSAQETQYF | TGTGCTAGCAGCTTAGGGGGCAGTGCCCAAGAGACCCAGTACTTC
15 | TRBJ1-2 | TRBV11-3 | . | . | CASSSLGTAGVGYTF | TGTGCCAGCAGCTCCCTCGGGACGGCTGGAGTAGGCTACACCTTC
14 | TRBJ2-1 | TRBV7-7 | TRBD2 | . | CASSLGLLTDEQFF | TGTGCCAGCAGCTTGGGACTACTGACGGATGAGCAGTTCTTC
16 | TRBJ2-7 | TRBV27 | . | . | CASSLSGRGLSYEQYF | TGTGCCAGCAGTTTATCTGGGCGGGGTCTCTCCTACGAGCAGTACTTC
15 | TRBJ2-1 | TRBV6-1 | . | . | CASILGETSLNEQFF | TGTGCCAGCATTCTGGGCGAAACCAGCCTAAATGAGCAGTTCTTC
15 | TRBJ1-6 | TRBV7-9 | . | few | CASSLAWGFNSPLHF | TGTGCCAGCAGCTTAGCTTGGGGCTTCAATTCACCCCTCCACTTT
16 | TRBJ2-2 | TRBV7-7 | TRBD1 | . | CASSLGTTGQTGELFF | TGTGCTAGCAGCTTGGGTACGACAGGGCAGACCGGGGAGCTGTTTTTT
14 | TRBJ1-1 | TRBV10-3 | . | once | CAISEYEGSAEAFF | TGTGCCATCAGTGAGTATGAGGGGAGCGCTGAAGCTTTCTTT
14 | TRBJ1-1 | TRBV7-9 | . | . | CASSLQGSNTEAFF | TGTGCCAGCAGCTTACAGGGGTCAAACACTGAAGCTTTCTTT
15 | TRBJ2-7 | TRBV7-2 | . | . | CASSLGPGQQYEQYF | TGTGCCAGCAGCTTAGGACCCGGACAGCAGTACGAGCAGTACTTC
13 | TRBJ1-1 | TRBV11-3 | . | few | CASSDQMNTEAFF | TGTGCCAGCAGCGATCAGATGAACACTGAAGCTTTCTTT
12 | TRBJ1-1 | TRBV2 | . | . | CASSEQDTEAFF | TGTGCCAGCAGTGAGCAGGACACTGAAGCTTTCTTT
18 | TRBJ2-3 | TRBV7-6 | TRBD2 | . | CASSPTPGLASYSDTQYF | TGTGCCAGCAGCCCTACACCGGGACTAGCCAGCTACTCAGATACGCAGTATTTT
13 | TRBJ1-1 | TRBV5-1 | TRBD1 | . | CASSWDSNTEAFF | TGCGCCAGCAGCTGGGACAGTAACACTGAAGCTTTCTTT
16 | TRBJ1-4 | TRBV9 | TRBD1 | . | CASSVGEDRENEKLFF | TGTGCCAGCAGCGTTGGGGAGGACAGGGAGAATGAAAAACTATTTTTT
15 | TRBJ1-2 | TRBV10-3 | TRBD1 | . | CAISESGQGGRSYTF | TGTGCCATCAGTGAGTCGGGGCAGGGGGGAAGGAGCTACACCTTC
15 | TRBJ2-1 | TRBV7-2 | TRBD1 | . | CASSTDRVPVHEQFF | TGTGCCAGCAGCACCGACAGGGTTCCTGTCCATGAGCAGTTCTTC
14 | TRBJ1-2 | TRBV28 | . | once | CASSLGTRSYGYTF | TGTGCCAGCAGTTTAGGGACAAGATCTTATGGCTACACCTTC
16 | TRBJ2-7 | TRBV18 | TRBD1 | once | CASSRSDRGLSYEQYF | TGTGCCAGCTCACGATCGGACAGGGGGCTATCCTACGAGCAGTACTTC
14 | TRBJ1-1 | TRBV6-6 | TRBD1 | . | CASSPRQGGTEAFF | TGTGCCAGCAGCCCCCGACAGGGCGGCACTGAAGCTTTCTTT